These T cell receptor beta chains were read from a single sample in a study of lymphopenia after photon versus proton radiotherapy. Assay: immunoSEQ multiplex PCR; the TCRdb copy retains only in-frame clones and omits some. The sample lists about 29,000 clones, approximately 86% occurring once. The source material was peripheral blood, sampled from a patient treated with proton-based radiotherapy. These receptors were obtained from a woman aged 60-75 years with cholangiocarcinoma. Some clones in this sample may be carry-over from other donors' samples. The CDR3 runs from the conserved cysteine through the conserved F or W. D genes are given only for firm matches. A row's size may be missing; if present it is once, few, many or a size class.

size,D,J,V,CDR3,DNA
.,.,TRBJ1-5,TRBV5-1,CASSLGWDQPQHF,TGCGCCAGCAGCTTGGGTTGGGATCAGCCCCAGCATTTT
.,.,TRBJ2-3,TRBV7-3,CASSSGGYTDTQYF,TGTGCCAGCAGCAGTGGGGGGTACACAGATACGCAGTATTTT
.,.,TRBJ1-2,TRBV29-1,CSVELYQVYGYTF,TGCAGCGTTGAATTGTATCAGGTCTATGGCTACACCTTC
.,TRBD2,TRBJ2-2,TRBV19,CASTVSGTNTGELFF,TGTGCCAGTACGGTGAGCGGGACGAACACCGGGGAGCTGTTTTTT
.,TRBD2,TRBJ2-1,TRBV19,CASSRLAGQQSSYNEQFF,TGTGCCAGTAGCCGACTAGCGGGACAGCAGAGCTCCTACAATGAGCAGTTCTTC
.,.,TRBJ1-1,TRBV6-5,CASGTKRETEAFF,TGTGCCAGCGGGACAAAGAGGGAGACTGAAGCTTTCTTT
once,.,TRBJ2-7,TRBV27,CASSTGTPYEQYF,TGTGCCAGCAGCACCGGGACTCCTTACGAGCAGTACTTC
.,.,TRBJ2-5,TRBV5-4,CASSPKTGKETQYF,TGTGCCAGCAGCCCGAAGACGGGAAAAGAGACCCAGTACTTC
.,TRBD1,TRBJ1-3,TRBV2,CASLPIQGSGNTIYF,TGTGCCAGCCTCCCAATACAGGGGTCTGGAAACACCATATATTTT
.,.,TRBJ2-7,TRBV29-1,CSVGRGSYEQYF,TGCAGCGTGGGGCGAGGGAGCTACGAGCAGTACTTC
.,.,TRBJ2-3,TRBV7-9,CASSSLRQTLLDTQYF,TGTGCCAGCAGCTCCCTGAGACAGACTCTCTTGGATACGCAGTATTTT
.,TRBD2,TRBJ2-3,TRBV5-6,CASTPRTSGSTDTQYF,TGTGCCAGCACCCCTCGGACTAGCGGTAGCACAGATACGCAGTATTTT
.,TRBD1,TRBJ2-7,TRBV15,CATSRATTGGAYEQYF,TGTGCCACCAGCAGAGCGACGACAGGGGGAGCCTACGAGCAGTACTTC
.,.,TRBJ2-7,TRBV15,CATSRDGVPPYEQYF,TGTGCCACCAGCAGAGATGGAGTGCCCCCCTACGAGCAGTACTTC
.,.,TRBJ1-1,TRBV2,CARWEGTEAFF,TGTGCCAGGTGGGAAGGCACTGAAGCTTTCTTT
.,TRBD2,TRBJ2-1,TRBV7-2,CASRISGGHEQFF,TGTGCCAGCAGGATTAGCGGGGGGCATGAGCAGTTCTTC
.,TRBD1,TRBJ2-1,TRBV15,CATSISGTGYNEQFF,TGTGCCACCAGCATTTCCGGGACAGGCTACAATGAGCAGTTCTTC
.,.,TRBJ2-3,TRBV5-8,CASSMTRTDTQYF,TGTGCCAGCAGCATGACCCGCACAGATACGCAGTATTTT
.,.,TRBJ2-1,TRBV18,CASSPARWGNEQFF,TGTGCCAGCTCACCAGCCAGATGGGGTAATGAGCAGTTCTTC
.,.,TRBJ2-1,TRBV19,CASSKDYRTANEQFF,TGTGCCAGTAGTAAGGACTACCGTACGGCCAATGAGCAGTTCTTC
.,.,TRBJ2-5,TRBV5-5,CASSLVGAETQYF,TGTGCCAGCAGCTTGGTGGGGGCCGAGACCCAGTACTTC
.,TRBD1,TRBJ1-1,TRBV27,CASRGTGAGVNTEAFF,TGTGCCAGCAGGGGTACAGGGGCTGGTGTGAACACTGAAGCTTTCTTT